The clone carrying this TCR beta chain was seen at least ten times. V shed 2 bases and J 5 bases; nucleotides not matched to a gene: 2. The CDR3 loop spans 13 amino acids. Germline V gene sequence: CDR1 KGHSH, CDR2 LQKENI. The entry originates in a study of T-cell memory formation after mild COVID-19. TCRdb reanalysed the 5' RACE reads using MiXCR and keeps one entry per CDR3 protein. The sample comprises roughly 340,000 distinct CDR3 sequences, roughly 19% of which are singletons, and around 23% rests with the top ten. V and J are TRBV18 and TRBJ1-1; 7 positions agree with TRBD1. Sequenced sample: PBMCs or a T cell subset sorted from them (not recorded which). This TCR came from a man younger than 35 who had mild COVID-19 (a few samples of this study predate the infection). Cell type and time point are not known. DNA of the CDR3: TGTGCCAGCTCACCAACAGGGGAGACTGAAGCTTTCTTT. Protein product: CASSPTGETEAFF.